The entry below gives a single T cell receptor (beta chain) sequence along with its context. This entry comes from a study of control samples from healthy donors and cancer patients. Sequencing used immunoSEQ multiplex PCR; TCRdb keeps in-frame clones, though not all of them. The sample yields more than 85,000 clones, more than 75% seen once. The clonotype was recovered from a woman aged 55-69 years with lung cancer. The sample taken for sequencing was PBMCs.

CDR3 bases: TGTGCCAGCAGCCCCGGTCCCGGTGGTTGGTCCACTGAAGCTTTCTTT. Translation gives CASSPGPGGWSTEAFF. This chain uses TRBV7-2 with TRBJ1-1; unclear D gene. This CDR3 region has 16 residues. Trimming shortened V by 5 bases and J by 4 bases, and 20 bases separated the two germline ends. Germline loops: CDR1 SGHTA, CDR2 FQGNSA.